A single sample is the source of the 16 T cell receptor beta chains below, sequenced in a study of blood T cell repertoires in COVID-19. Method: immunoSEQ multiplex PCR; TCRdb's copy keeps in-frame clones and lacks some. The data show around 300,000 clones, about 87% seen once. The sequencing input was PBMCs or T cells enriched from blood (not recorded which). These receptors came from a man aged 25 to 45 who had recovered from COVID-19.

The chain joins TRBV5-1 to TRBJ2-2; D not certain. The V gene's germline CDR1 is SGHRS and CDR2 YFSETQ. V lost 4 bases, J lost 3 bases, and 4 bases lay in between. There are 12 residues in the CDR3. Here the CDR3 reads CASSPDTGELFF. The CDR3 DNA reads as TGCGCCAGCAGCCCGGACACCGGGGAGCTGTTTTTT.

The sample holds a few counts of this clone. The chain recombines TRBV15 with TRBJ2-1; TRBD1 might be the D (5 bases). The CDR3 runs 15 residues. V lost 5 bases and J lost 0, with 11 bases in between. CDR1 is LNHNV, CDR2 YYDKDF, per germline (reference sequence). This CDR3 reads CATSFGAGSYNEQFF. The CDR3 DNA follows: TGTGCCACCAGCTTTGGGGCAGGCTCCTACAATGAGCAGTTCTTC.

V and J are TRBV12-3 or TRBV12-4 and TRBJ1-5; 9 bases line up with TRBD1. This CDR3 has 13 amino acids. V lost 5 bases and J lost 4; bases outside the gene matches: 0. The CDR3 loop is CASSGTGNQPQHF. In DNA, the CDR3 is TGTGCCAGCAGTGGGACAGGGAATCAGCCCCAGCATTTT.

The rearrangement uses TRBV7-9 and TRBJ2-7; 9 nucleotides line up with TRBD1. Germline CDR1 and CDR2: SEHNR and FQNEAQ (reference sequence). J gave up 4 bases and V 4 bases, and 11 bases lay outside the gene matches. CDR3 length: 16 amino acids. CDR3 sequence reads: CASSYPLGTGWYEQYF. CDR3 DNA sequence: TGTGCCAGCAGCTACCCTCTTGGGACAGGGTGGTACGAGCAGTACTTC.

This chain links TRBV11-2 with TRBJ1-2, with 11 nucleotides matching TRBD1. CDR1 is SGHAT and CDR2 is FQNNGV in the germline V gene. This CDR3 has 18 residues. J was trimmed by 6 bases and V by 3 bases; bases with no gene match: 15. The DNA of the CDR3 is TGTGCCAGCAGCTTCAACCGGGACAGGGGGATGGGGATCCATGGCTACACCTTC. Encoded protein: CASSFNRDRGMGIHGYTF.

The chain joins TRBV2 to TRBJ1-6, with a tentative D call TRBD1 (5 bases). V was pared by 1 base and J by 8 bases, with 6 bases between. Germline V CDR1 and CDR2: SNHLY, FYNNEI. This CDR3 has 13 residues. The CDR3 sequence is CASSEGRDSPLHF. In nucleotides, the CDR3 is TGTGCCAGCAGTGAAGGCAGGGATTCACCCCTCCACTTT. Together with reference TRBV2 and TRBJ1-6, the CDR3 gives the full variable domain: EPEVTQTPSHQVTQMGQEVILRCVPISNHLYFYWYRQILGQKVEFLVSFYNNEISEKSEIFDDQFSVERPDGSNFTLKIRSTKLEDSAMYFCASSEGRDSPLHFGNGTRLTVT.

The count of this clone is one. V is TRBV3-1 (or the pseudogene TRBV3-2) and J is TRBJ1-3; possible D gene TRBD1, 6 bases. Germline V gene lookup returns CDR1 LGHDT and CDR2 YNNKEL (reference sequence). The CDR3 is made up of 14 amino acids. V was clipped by 5 bases and J by 1 base, with 9 bases between them. The CDR3 coding sequence is TGTGCCAGCAGCGTACAGGGTTCTGGAAACACCATATATTTT. Translating it yields CASSVQGSGNTIYF.

The chain uses TRBV2 and TRBJ2-7, with D tentatively TRBD1 (6 bases). V dropped 6 bases and J dropped 1 base, with 13 bases sitting between them. Per the germline V gene, CDR1 is SNHLY and CDR2 is FYNNEI. The CDR3 covers 14 residues. CDR3 amino acids: CASRDGTYSYEQYF. DNA for the CDR3: TGTGCCAGCAGGGACGGGACATATTCCTACGAGCAGTACTTC.

In regard to this clone: Other DNA sequences in this sample translate to the same CDR3. The genes are TRBV2 and TRBJ2-7; 11 bases are a match to TRBD2. With 5 bases clipped from V and 2 bases from J, the junction kept 2 bases outside the gene matches. The CDR3 consists of 14 residues. Germline assignment: CDR1 SNHLY and CDR2 FYNNEI. In DNA, the CDR3 is TGTGCCAGCAGTTTTAGCGGGGGGGCCTACGAGCAGTACTTC. Encoded protein: CASSFSGGAYEQYF.

V usage is TRBV19 and J usage is TRBJ1-1; unclear D gene. Per the germline V gene, CDR1 is LNHDA and CDR2 is SQIVND (reference sequence). The germline V and J ends were trimmed by 6 bases and 2 bases, with 10 bases remaining between them. The CDR3 length is 13 residues. CDR3 coding DNA: TGTGCCAGTAGAAGTCAGGCCAACACTGAAGCTTTCTTT. It translates to CASRSQANTEAFF.

This rearrangement joins TRBV5-1 to TRBJ1-1, with a weak D call TRBD1 (6 bases). Trimming pared 2 bases from V and 4 bases from J, leaving 12 bases between. Looked up from germline, CDR1 is SGHRS and CDR2 is YFSETQ. This CDR3 contains 14 residues. CDR3 protein: CASSLQGGSTEAFF. The CDR3 DNA is TGCGCCAGCAGCTTACAGGGAGGGAGCACTGAAGCTTTCTTT.

The chain uses TRBV28 and TRBJ1-5, with a possible D match to TRBD1 (5 bases). Germline V CDR1 and CDR2: MDHEN, SYDVKM. The CDR3 spans 14 residues. Trimming removed 3 bases at V and 6 bases at J, with 12 bases between. DNA of the CDR3: TGTGCCAGCAGTTTTTGGCAGGGCCTTCAGCCCCAGCATTTT. Its protein is CASSFWQGLQPQHF.

V usage is TRBV24-1 and J usage is TRBJ1-3; D gene unclear. This CDR3 contains 13 residues. Germline CDR1 reads KGHDR; CDR2 reads SFDVKD. CDR3 sequence: CATSRDSGNTIYF. CDR3 nucleotides: TGTGCAACCTCCCGGGACTCTGGAAACACCATATATTTT.

For this clone: Other DNA sequences of this sample code for an identical CDR3. This rearrangement joins TRBV6-5 to TRBJ1-5; D is perhaps TRBD1 (6 bases). The V end lost 4 bases, the J end lost 4 bases, and 8 bases lay between the germline ends. Looked up from germline, CDR1 is MNHEY and CDR2 is SVGAGI. The CDR3 extends over 13 amino acids. CDR3 amino acids: CASSLQGNQPQHF. For the CDR3, the DNA is TGTGCCAGCAGTTTACAGGGTAATCAGCCCCAGCATTTT.

The DNA for the CDR3 is TGTGCCACCTCTAGAGAAGGAGAAAAACTGTTTTTT. It codes for CATSREGEKLFF. This sequence joins TRBV24-1 and TRBJ1-4; D not resolved. Trimming stripped 9 bases from V and 8 bases from J, with 12 bases between. CDR1 and CDR2 from the germline V gene are KGHDR and SFDVKD. This CDR3 has 12 residues.

This clone has only one observation. J is TRBJ1-6 and V is TRBV5-4; 9 bases are shared with TRBD1. The CDR3 totals 15 residues. After removal of 4 bases from V and 8 bases from J, the junction contained 7 bases not matched to a gene. Germline values: CDR1 SGHNT, CDR2 YYREEE (reference sequence). DNA of the CDR3: TGTGCCAGCAGCACCGGGACAGGGTCCGATTCACCCCTCCACTTT. Translated: CASSTGTGSDSPLHF.